This section outlines one T cell receptor (beta chain) sequence together with its context. Its specific antigen is unknown. No clone much larger than this one lies a single base away; base qualities are absent. Relative to germline, V is 2 bases shorter and J is 1 base shorter, with 11 bases between their ends. From a lookup of the germline V gene (reference sequence), CDR1 and CDR2 are LNHDA and SQIVND. The CDR3 runs 15 amino acids, cysteine and phenylalanine included. Left in the record is the CDR3 DNA by itself, 45 bases read in frame from the first base. The sample originates from a study of T cell responses to AZD1222 COVID-19 vaccine (dated by TCRdb to about 2021). Context from the whole study: AZD1222 recipients with second doses at about 4 weeks or about 12 weeks were pooled, because spike-specific TCR depth and breadth did not differ between schedules. A total of under 250 trial participants underwent TCR sequencing, of whom 207 had received two doses of AZD1222 and around 26 had received two doses of the MenACWY control vaccine. Trial participants were enrolled into age subgroups of 18-55, 56-69 and 70-plus years, which contained about 150, 28 and 57 TCR-sequenced participants, respectively. The full study reports these points: CD4 TCRs associated with the vaccine covered the entire spike protein, and the dominant responses were in regions 160-218 and 743-854. Participants were mostly white British and included more females than males, and it was suggested by the authors that clonal diversity may have been underestimated. The 56-69-year group was small, and its depth increase did not reach significance, likely because of low power. Nearly half of unique spike-specific TCRs reportedly recognized epitopes outside regions mutated in the B.1.351 and B.1.1.7 variants. No day 14 peak-response samples were available, so repertoires were characterized only after the peak T cell response. Conclusions about previously exposed vaccinees are limited, since just a handful of AZD1222 recipients were seropositive for SARS-CoV-2 at baseline. After two AZD1222 doses, spike-specific TCR breadth and depth were significantly higher than at day 0 and than in MenACWY recipients.

The CDR3 regions of human TCRbeta chains were subjected to immunosequencing. Turning to the authors' computational methods: TCRs in the repertoires were compared against a reference library of SARS-CoV-2-specific TCRs that had been generated with the MIRA antigen-specificity platform. Breadth was defined as the fraction of unique TCRs that were SARS-CoV-2-associated. Depth was defined as the fraction of total T cells that were SARS-CoV-2-associated. Using the MIRA data, every spike-specific TCR was mapped to the spike region that the TCR reacted to and assigned to either a CD4 or a CD8 class. Log10-transformed breadth and depth values were compared by one-way ANOVA with Sidak's multiple comparisons tests. What TCRdb holds here is the immuneACCESS table cut down to in-frame rearrangements. Part of the clones is not present; checked against another copy, under half of the missing clones reflect an unresolved V gene, and the others are unexplained. V, J and clone size are those of that table, while D and trimming were read from the DNA. This sample comprises 100,000 or so clones, about 87% of them detected only once. Of the sample, around 12% is held by the ten largest clones.

The meaning of the sample's time point label: baseline before first vaccination. Vaccinee samples were obtained from the UK trials COV001 and COV002, which included a single-blind randomized controlled phase 2/3 trial of AZD1222 (ChAdOx1 nCoV-19) in healthy adults. For TCRbeta chain sequencing, PBMC samples were collected from trial participants at day 0 and at day 28 after the second dose. This chain joins TRBV19 to TRBJ1-1, with a weak D call of TRBD1 (6 bases match). This sample comprised peripheral blood, obtained on day 0 of AZD1222 vaccination. The TCR was taken from an adult in good health. The sequence in DNA is TGTGCCAGTAGTATAACAGGGAAGGGGAACACTGAAGCTTTCTTT. Its protein reads: CASSITGKGNTEAFF.